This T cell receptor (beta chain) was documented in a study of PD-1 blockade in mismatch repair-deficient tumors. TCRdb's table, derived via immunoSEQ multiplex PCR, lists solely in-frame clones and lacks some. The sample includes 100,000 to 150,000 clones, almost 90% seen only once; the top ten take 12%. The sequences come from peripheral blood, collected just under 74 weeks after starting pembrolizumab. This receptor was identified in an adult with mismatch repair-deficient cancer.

CDR3: CASSYGSNNEQYF. Written as DNA, the CDR3 is TGTGCCAGCAGTTACGGGTCCAATAACGAGCAGTACTTC. The chain has TRBV6-5 and TRBJ2-7, with D hard to call. This CDR3 spans 13 amino acids. Per germline, CDR1 MNHEY and CDR2 SVGAGI. V lost 2 bases and J 5 bases, leaving 10 bases between the germline ends.